The 17 T cell receptor beta chains reported below all come from one sample, sequenced in a study of blood T cells in healthy people across ages. The second PCR ran roughly 6 to 12 cycles with a sample-barcoded 5' primer and J-beta primers. TCRdb called the 5' RACE reads again in MiXCR, with one record for every CDR3 protein. The data hold about 680,000 distinct CDR3 sequences, with roughly 50% observed a single time. Sequencing used blood. The receptors derive from a woman in her fifties or sixties in good health.

The genes are TRBV3-1 and TRBJ2-6; 10 bases agree with TRBD1. The germline V gene encodes CDR1 LGHDT and CDR2 YNNKEL (reference sequence). The CDR3 runs to 17 residues. With 4 bases clipped from V and 1 base from J, the junction kept 4 bases outside the gene matches. CDR3 in DNA: TGTGCCAGCAGCCCCGACAGGGGGCGGTCTGGGGCCAACGTCCTGACTTTC. It translates to CASSPDRGRSGANVLTF.

This clonotype was counted once. The chain has TRBV7-6 and TRBJ1-1; a weak D match, TRBD1 (5 bases). V was cut by 5 bases and J by 4 bases, with 14 bases left in between. Germline assignment: CDR1 SGHVS and CDR2 FNYEAQ. The CDR3 length is 14 residues. The CDR3 region has the DNA TGTGCCAGCAGCAACACCAGGGTCGGCACTGAAGCTTTCTTT. Encoded protein: CASSNTRVGTEAFF.

A few counts support this clonotype. The rearrangement joins TRBV18 to TRBJ2-7, with D possibly TRBD2 on 5 matching bases. V lost 3 bases and J 6 bases, leaving 15 bases between the germline ends. CDR1 and CDR2 (germline): KGHSH, LQKENI. The CDR3 contains 14 residues. The CDR3 protein is CASSPPGPRGEQYF. CDR3 DNA sequence: TGTGCCAGCTCACCCCCCGGACCACGGGGCGAGCAGTACTTC.

The chain joins TRBV9 to TRBJ2-1; TRBD2 is a possible D gene (5 bases). With 0 bases removed from V and 9 bases from J, the gap between germline ends came to 13 bases. Germline CDR1 and CDR2: SGDLS and YYNGEE. This CDR3 comprises 14 residues. Written as DNA, the CDR3 is TGTGCCAGCAGCGTAGATCCGGGATGGGGTGAGCAGTTCTTC. This sequence encodes CASSVDPGWGEQFF.

This clonotype was recorded a few times. This chain joins TRBV4-2 and TRBJ2-1; TRBD2 agrees at 7 bases. Germline trimming cut 1 base from V and 3 bases from J; bases unmatched to any gene: 6. Per germline, CDR1 LGHNA and CDR2 YNFKEQ. CDR3 length: 16 amino acids. The CDR3 loop reads CASSQVGGSGYNEQFF. For the CDR3, the DNA is TGTGCCAGCAGCCAAGTCGGGGGGTCCGGCTACAATGAGCAGTTCTTC.

Remarks on this clonotype: One base away lies a much larger clone, so this may be a sequencing read error. No conserved phenylalanine or tryptophan is present at the end of the CDR3, so a read error is the likely explanation. The chain recombines TRBV20-1 with TRBJ2-7, with 7 nucleotides matching TRBD2. The CDR3 has 15 amino acids. Trimming at V came to 5 bases and at J to 1 base, leaving 11 bases not matched to a gene. The germline V gene has CDR1 DFQATT and CDR2 SNEGSKA (reference sequence). Here the CDR3 reads CSAPPGLEESYEQYL. The DNA of the CDR3 is TGCAGTGCTCCACCCGGACTAGAAGAGTCCTACGAGCAGTACTTA.

Many counts were recorded for this clonotype. This rearrangement joins TRBV20-1 to TRBJ2-7, with 8 bases identical to TRBD1. The germline V gene has CDR1 DFQATT and CDR2 SNEGSKA (reference sequence). V dropped 0 bases and J dropped 1; count of bases not matched to a gene: 5. The CDR3 length is 15 residues. The CDR3, as DNA: TGCAGTGCTAGAGATGACCAGGGGGCTTCCTACGAGCAGTACTTC. This sequence encodes CSARDDQGASYEQYF.

The table lists this clonotype with a few counts. The rearrangement uses TRBV29-1 and TRBJ2-6, with D possibly TRBD1 on 5 matching bases. V was shortened by 4 bases and J by 1 base, with 20 bases between the two germline ends. Germline V gene sequence: CDR1 SQVTM, CDR2 ANQGSEA. This CDR3 contains 18 residues. CDR3 DNA: TGCAGCGTTGGGTTACAGAGCAGGGCCGTTTCTGGGGCCAACGTCCTGACTTTC. Protein: CSVGLQSRAVSGANVLTF.

This clonotype was picked up one time. The chain uses TRBV6-5 and TRBJ2-2; the match to TRBD1 covers 10 bases. V was clipped by 6 bases and J by 6 bases; unmatched bases: 7. The CDR3 runs to 15 residues. CDR1 is MNHEY and CDR2 is SVGAGI in the germline V gene. The CDR3 protein is CASSRPTGGPGELFF. CDR3 sequence (DNA): TGTGCCAGCAGCCGCCCGACAGGGGGCCCCGGGGAGCTGTTTTTT.

V usage is TRBV4-3 and J usage is TRBJ1-6; D gene ambiguous. Germline CDR1 and CDR2: LGHNA and YSLEER. V was pared by 1 base and J by 9 bases, with 13 bases between. This CDR3 region has 15 residues. The CDR3 is CASSQVPDSFSPLHF. The CDR3 DNA sequence: TGCGCCAGCAGCCAAGTACCGGATAGTTTTTCACCCCTCCACTTT.

This rearrangement joins TRBV20-1 to TRBJ2-2, with 7 bases aligning to TRBD2. The CDR3 spans 16 residues. Trimming cost V 0 bases and J 2 bases; bases outside gene matches: 6. Germline loops: CDR1 DFQATT, CDR2 SNEGSKA (reference sequence). The CDR3 is CSARDPGRANTGELFF. Written as DNA, the CDR3 is TGCAGTGCTAGAGATCCAGGGAGGGCCAACACCGGGGAGCTGTTTTTT.

The chain uses TRBV3-1 and TRBJ2-5; unclear D gene. Deletions cut 2 bases from V and 1 base from J, with 8 bases between. There are 14 residues in the CDR3. Germline loops: CDR1 LGHDT, CDR2 YNNKEL (reference sequence). CDR3 residues: CASSQLAFQETQYF. The CDR3 nucleotides read TGTGCCAGCAGCCAACTCGCCTTCCAAGAGACCCAGTACTTC.

This clonotype was detected a few times. The rearrangement links TRBV7-3 to TRBJ2-1, with 8 bases identical to TRBD2. There are 14 residues in the CDR3. Germline lookup yields CDR1 SGHTA and CDR2 FQGTGA. Unmatched junction bases numbered 5, after V lost 3 bases and J lost 7 bases. CDR3 sequence (DNA): TGTGCCAGCAGCTTCTACGGGACTAGTAATGAGCAGTTCTTC. Translating gives CASSFYGTSNEQFF. Using reference TRBV7-3 and TRBJ2-1 for the parts outside the CDR3, the full variable domain is GAGVSQTPSNKVTEKGKYVELRCDPISGHTALYWYRQSLGQGPEFLIYFQGTGAADDSGLPNDRFFAVRPEGSVSTLKIQRTERGDSAVYLCASSFYGTSNEQFFGPGTRLTVL.

The chain carries TRBV20-1 and TRBJ1-5; D is unclear. In germline, CDR1 is DFQATT, CDR2 SNEGSKA (reference sequence). The length of the CDR3 is 14 residues. The V gene lost 1 base and the J gene lost 4 bases, with 11 bases spanning the gap. The CDR3 DNA reads TGCAGTGCTAGAGTGGGCAGAGGTAATCAGCCCCAGCATTTT. Its protein is CSARVGRGNQPQHF.

This clonotype was seen ten or more times. The chain is built from TRBV29-1 and TRBJ2-7; 11 bases map to TRBD2. Germline V CDR1 and CDR2: SQVTM, ANQGSEA. V trimming: 4 bases; J trimming: 6 bases; junction bases outside the gene matches: 8. This CDR3 comprises 14 residues. CDR3 residues: CSVVSTSGSREQYF. In DNA, the CDR3 is TGCAGCGTTGTATCAACTAGCGGGAGTCGCGAGCAGTACTTC.

This clonotype was recorded many times. CDR3 DNA sequence: TGTGCCACCTGCCGGGACTTACCATATTACTCCTACGAGCAGTACTTC. Translation gives CATCRDLPYYSYEQYF. V usage is TRBV6-4 and J usage is TRBJ2-7; D is possibly TRBD2 (6 bases). This CDR3 is 16 amino acids long. Germline values: CDR1 MRHNA, CDR2 SNTAGT. V lost 10 bases and J lost 0, with 22 bases in between.

The gene calls are TRBV7-3 and TRBJ2-6, with a possible D match to TRBD1 (5 bases). The V gene lost 1 base and the J gene lost 4 bases, with 8 bases spanning the gap. Germline CDR1 and CDR2: SGHTA and FQGTGA. The CDR3 runs to 15 residues. CDR3 nucleotide sequence: TGTGCCAGCAGCTTAAATGGGGCCGGGGCCAACGTCCTGACTTTC. Its translation is CASSLNGAGANVLTF.